This TCR beta chain comes out of a study of T cells in Graves' hyperthyroidism and ophthalmopathy. Researchers amplified the TCR beta CDR3 regions from RNA transcripts. HTBI primers were employed in a first-round RT-PCR of the TCR CDR3. TCRdb independently ran MiXCR on the multiplex PCR reads; one entry per CDR3 protein. The table shows about 640,000 distinct CDR3 sequences, with approximately 15% occurring only once. V shed 8 bases and J 5 bases; nucleotides not matched to a gene: 5. CDR1 and CDR2 from the germline V gene are MDHEN and SYDVKM. This CDR3 has 13 amino acids. Around 10 ml fresh peripheral blood yielded the PBMCs. This clonotype was observed many times.

This TCR was sampled from a woman aged 50 to 65 with Graves' ophthalmopathy. The V gene is TRBV28, the J gene TRBJ2-7, with 11 bases lining up with TRBD1. The sequencing input was blood. Written as DNA, the CDR3 is TGTGCCAGCGGGACAGGGGGGTTCGACGAGCAGTACTTC. Amino acids: CASGTGGFDEQYF. Supplemented by reference TRBV28 and TRBJ2-7, the full variable domain reads DVKVTQSSRYLVKRTGEKVFLECVQDMDHENMFWYRQDPGLGLRLIYFSYDVKMKEKGDIPEGYSVSREKKERFSLILESASTNQTSMYLCASGTGGFDEQYFGPGTRLTVT.